Following are 10 T cell receptor beta chains from one sample sequenced in a study of blood T cell repertoires in COVID-19. Clones were sequenced by immunoSEQ multiplex PCR, and TCRdb holds only the in-frame ones, with some missing. The sample has about 110,000 clones, about 89% seen once; the top ten hold roughly 4.6%. Sequencing was performed on peripheral blood. These receptor sequences come from a man in his forties with active or convalescent COVID-19.

This clone is a singleton in its sample. This CDR3 reads CASSQESGYGYEQYF. The CDR3 DNA sequence: TGTGCCAGCAGCCAAGAGTCCGGGTACGGGTACGAGCAGTACTTC. The rearrangement uses TRBV4-2 and TRBJ2-7; D is unclear. Deletions cut 0 bases from V and 4 bases from J, with 13 bases between. Germline V gene data show CDR1 as LGHNA and CDR2 as YNFKEQ. This CDR3 spans 15 amino acids.

V usage is TRBV28 and J usage is TRBJ1-6, with D uncertain. Trimming shortened V by 7 bases and J by 5 bases, and 12 bases separated the two germline ends. CDR1 is MDHEN and CDR2 is SYDVKM in the germline V gene. This CDR3 has 14 amino acids. This CDR3 reads CASTRDIDNSPLHF. For the CDR3, the DNA is TGTGCCAGCACCCGAGACATTGATAATTCACCCCTCCACTTT. Full variable domain (remainder filled in from reference TRBV28 and TRBJ1-6): DVKVTQSSRYLVKRTGEKVFLECVQDMDHENMFWYRQDPGLGLRLIYFSYDVKMKEKGDIPEGYSVSREKKERFSLILESASTNQTSMYLCASTRDIDNSPLHFGNGTRLTVT.

The V gene is TRBV6-5, the J gene TRBJ2-2, with D tentatively TRBD1 (6 bases). There are 15 residues in the CDR3. Germline CDR1 MNHEY, CDR2 SVGAGI. V shed 6 bases and J shed 6 bases, with 17 bases lying between them. This chain's CDR3 is CASSPDRLGAGELFF. CDR3 nucleotides: TGTGCCAGCAGCCCAGACAGGTTAGGTGCCGGGGAGCTGTTTTTT.

This clone was seen a single time. This sequence joins TRBV7-3 and TRBJ2-3, with 11 positions matching TRBD1. V lost 1 base and J lost 4; bases outside the gene matches: 4. Germline V CDR1 and CDR2: SGHTA, FQGTGA. This CDR3 region has 16 residues. CDR3 region: CASSLNPGQGADTQYF. CDR3 coding DNA: TGTGCCAGCAGCTTAAACCCGGGACAGGGGGCAGATACGCAGTATTTT.

The chain couples TRBV19 to TRBJ2-3; D unresolved. The CDR3 is 15 residues long. V was trimmed by 5 bases and J by 2 bases, leaving 14 bases between them. CDR1 LNHDA and CDR2 SQIVND come from the germline V gene (reference sequence). In DNA, the CDR3 is TGTGCCAGTAGTCCCGGCGGAACCTACACAGATACGCAGTATTTT. This sequence encodes CASSPGGTYTDTQYF.

The chain recombines TRBV6-5 with TRBJ1-3; 8 nucleotides match TRBD1. The CDR3 loop spans 15 amino acids. CDR1 and CDR2 from the germline V gene are MNHEY and SVGAGI. V gave up 4 bases and J gave up 1 base; unmatched junction bases: 3. The CDR3 DNA reads TGTGCCAGCAGTTGGACAGGGAAGTCTGGAAACACCATATATTTT. It yields the protein CASSWTGKSGNTIYF.

V and J are TRBV27 and TRBJ2-7; weak D call: TRBD1 (5 bases). V dropped 3 bases and J dropped 5 bases, with 14 bases sitting between them. The CDR3 is 14 amino acids. CDR1 MNHEY and CDR2 SMNVEV come from the germline V gene (reference sequence). CDR3 nucleotides: TGTGCCAGCAGTTTGGCCCCTGGCAGGGACGAGCAGTACTTC. It specifies CASSLAPGRDEQYF.

The CDR3 sequence is CASSPAGTGRQPQHF. CDR3 DNA sequence: TGTGCCAGCAGCCCAGCGGGGACAGGTCGCCAGCCCCAGCATTTT. The chain uses TRBV7-9 and TRBJ1-5; 8 positions match TRBD1. This CDR3 region has 15 residues. Trimming cost V 5 bases and J 7 bases; bases outside gene matches: 10. From germline, CDR1 is SEHNR and CDR2 FQNEAQ (reference sequence).

The chain employs TRBV5-1 and TRBJ2-5, with 11 bases lining up with TRBD1. The CDR3 totals 16 residues. Per the germline V gene, CDR1 is SGHRS and CDR2 is YFSETQ. After removal of 0 bases from V and 4 bases from J, the junction contained 5 bases not matched to a gene. CDR3 bases: TGCGCCAGCAGCTTGGGGGGACAGGGGGACTTAGAGACCCAGTACTTC. Translating gives CASSLGGQGDLETQYF.

This clone was picked up one time. A read error may account for a junction end that differs from germline. The chain employs TRBV19 and TRBJ1-1; D is undetermined. Germline V gives CDR1 LNHDA, CDR2 SQIVND (reference sequence). The CDR3 is 15 amino acids. The CDR3, as DNA: TGTGCCAGTAGTATACATGTCAGGTTGAACGCTGAAGCTTTCTTT. It encodes CASSIHVRLNAEAFF.